A selection of T cell receptor beta chains follows, all from one sample in a study of quantifying T cell responses using KT2 cells. Each CDR3 protein gets one entry after TCRdb re-called the UMI-ligation and nested PCR reads with MiXCR. The sample consists of around 56,000 distinct CDR3 sequences, over 9% of them appearing once. Sample: PBMCs spiked with cells of the T cell clone KT2. Receptors were obtained from a human donor. CDR3s include the opening cysteine and the closing phenylalanine or tryptophan. A D gene is named only where the DNA matches it firmly. Size is stated for part of the rows, as once, few or many counts, or as a class when the clone is expanded.

>NA|TRBJ2-7|NA|TRBV20-1
CSARDRPELGF
TGCAGTGCTAGAGATCGACCCGAGCTTGGCTTC
>NA|TRBJ1-1|NA|TRBV7-2
CASSLGVWALAFF
TGTGCCAGCAGCTTAGGTGTTTGGGCCCTAGCTTTCTTT
>NA|TRBJ1-5|TRBD1|TRBV27
CASSPTGRGINQPQHF
TGTGCCAGCAGTCCAACAGGCAGGGGGATTAATCAGCCCCAGCATTTT
>few|TRBJ1-2|TRBD1|TRBV7-8
CASSLGDRVLSTF
TGTGCCAGCAGCTTAGGGGACAGAGTTCTAAGCACCTTC
>few|TRBJ1-1|TRBD1|TRBV20-1
CSAYTGDMNTEAFF
TGCAGTGCTTATACAGGGGACATGAACACTGAAGCTTTCTTT
>NA|TRBJ1-1|NA|TRBV6-2/TRBV6-3
CATTENTEAFF
TGTGCCACAACAGAGAACACTGAAGCTTTCTTT
>NA|TRBJ2-7|NA|TRBV11-2
CASSSGRGGANNEQYF
TGTGCCAGCAGCTCAGGTCGAGGGGGGGCAAATAATGAGCAGTACTTC
>few|TRBJ2-1|TRBD2|TRBV5-4
CASSLTGRAEHEQFF
TGTGCCAGCAGCTTAACCGGGAGGGCCGAGCATGAGCAGTTCTTC
>NA|TRBJ1-1|NA|TRBV5-5
CASSVYREGTEAFF
TGTGCCAGCAGCGTGTACAGGGAGGGCACTGAAGCTTTCTTT
>NA|TRBJ2-1|TRBD2|TRBV29-1
CSVEGGVGTSGRITF
TGCAGCGTTGAAGGTGGAGTCGGGACTAGCGGGAGGATAACCTTC
>few|TRBJ1-2|NA|TRBV5-1
CASSLSGAGYGYTF
TGCGCCAGCAGCTTGTCCGGGGCGGGCTATGGCTACACCTTC
>few|TRBJ1-5|NA|TRBV7-8
CASSYSTGLSNQPQHF
TGTGCCAGCAGCTACTCGACAGGACTTAGCAATCAGCCCCAGCATTTT
>few|TRBJ1-3|NA|TRBV6-1
CASSESTGADGANTIYF
TGTGCCAGCAGTGAATCGACGGGAGCTGATGGGGCAAACACCATATATTTT
>many|TRBJ1-5|NA|TRBV2
CASSAYYSNQPQHF
TGTGCCAGCTCCGCGTACTATAGCAATCAGCCCCAGCATTTT
>medium-sized|TRBJ1-5|NA|TRBV20-1
CSARADWGNQPQHF
TGCAGTGCTAGGGCAGACTGGGGCAATCAGCCCCAGCATTTT
>NA|TRBJ2-7|NA|TRBV6-2/TRBV6-3
CASTSATEGSYEQYF
TGTGCCAGCACCTCGGCGACGGAGGGCTCCTACGAGCAGTACTTC
>NA|TRBJ2-3|TRBD2|TRBV20-1
CSATGTSGPDTQYF
TGCAGTGCAACCGGGACTAGCGGGCCAGATACGCAGTATTTT
>NA|TRBJ2-7|TRBD2|TRBV3-1
CASSALGTSGRNGNEQYF
TGTGCCAGCAGCGCGCTAGGGACTAGCGGGAGGAACGGCAACGAGCAGTACTTC
>NA|TRBJ2-3|NA|TRBV20-1
CSARQALQGPDTQYF
TGCAGTGCTAGGCAAGCCCTTCAGGGCCCAGATACGCAGTATTTT
>NA|TRBJ2-3|TRBD2|TRBV27
CASSYYGASGDVITDTQYF
TGTGCCAGCAGCTACTATGGGGCTAGCGGGGACGTAATCACAGATACGCAGTATTTT
>many|TRBJ2-7|NA|TRBV7-2
CASSKQGLASSYEQYF
TGTGCCAGCAGCAAACAGGGACTTGCCAGCTCCTACGAGCAGTACTTC
>NA|TRBJ1-1|NA|TRBV6-5
CASSSLSGGGTEAFF
TGTGCCAGCAGTTCTCTTTCAGGAGGGGGCACTGAAGCTTTCTTT
>many|TRBJ2-2|NA|TRBV15
CATSRQGDTGELFF
TGTGCCACCAGCAGACAGGGTGATACCGGGGAGCTGTTTTTT
>NA|TRBJ2-2|NA|TRBV12-3/TRBV12-4
CASSLRGTGELFF
TGTGCCAGCAGTTTAAGGGGCACCGGGGAGCTGTTTTTT
>NA|TRBJ2-7|NA|TRBV15
CATSSSYEQYF
TGTGCCACCAGCAGTAGTTACGAGCAGTACTTC
>NA|TRBJ2-3|TRBD2|TRBV5-1
CASTPSPAGVRTDTQYF
TGCGCCAGCACCCCGTCGCCTGCGGGGGTCCGCACAGATACGCAGTATTTT
>NA|TRBJ2-2|NA|TRBV6-5
CASSSNFYTGELFF
TGTGCCAGCAGTTCCAACTTCTACACCGGGGAGCTGTTTTTT
>few|TRBJ2-7|NA|TRBV4-2
CASSQEDGPYEQYF
TGTGCCAGCAGCCAAGAGGACGGGCCCTACGAGCAGTACTTC
>few|TRBJ1-5|NA|TRBV20-1
CSARGGADSNQPQHF
TGCAGTGCTAGAGGGGGGGCCGATAGCAATCAGCCCCAGCATTTT
>few|TRBJ1-5|NA|TRBV10-3
CAISDRHNSNQPQHF
TGTGCCATCAGTGACAGGCACAATAGCAATCAGCCCCAGCATTTT
>few|TRBJ1-6|TRBD1|TRBV30
CAWAGGMDSPLHF
TGTGCCTGGGCAGGGGGCATGGATTCACCCCTCCACTTT
>NA|TRBJ1-1|NA|TRBV12-3/TRBV12-4
CASSPEGKLNTEAFF
TGTGCCAGCAGCCCCGAGGGAAAGCTGAACACTGAAGCTTTCTTT
>many|TRBJ2-7|TRBD2|TRBV12-3/TRBV12-4
CASSLIPGGDEQYF
TGTGCCAGCAGTTTAATCCCGGGGGGGGACGAGCAGTACTTC
>NA|TRBJ2-3|NA|TRBV19
CASKERSTDTQYF
TGTGCCAGTAAGGAGCGAAGCACAGATACGCAGTATTTT
>many|TRBJ2-3|NA|TRBV20-1
CSASSGGPPDTQYF
TGCAGTGCTAGTAGTGGGGGACCCCCAGATACGCAGTATTTT
>NA|TRBJ1-5|NA|TRBV3-1
CASSQEAGQPQHF
TGTGCCAGCAGCCAAGAGGCGGGTCAGCCCCAGCATTTT
>NA|TRBJ2-7|NA|TRBV12-3/TRBV12-4
CASSLAGVSYEQYF
TGTGCCAGCAGTTTAGCGGGCGTATCCTACGAGCAGTACTTC
>NA|TRBJ2-2|NA|TRBV5-1
CASSPGKVELFF
TGCGCCAGCAGCCCGGGAAAAGTGGAGCTGTTTTTT
>medium-sized|TRBJ1-5|NA|TRBV29-1
CSVEEPRGQPQHF
TGCAGCGTTGAAGAACCCCGGGGTCAGCCCCAGCATTTT
>few|TRBJ1-4|NA|TRBV12-3/TRBV12-4
CASSFGTLGEKLFF
TGTGCCAGCAGTTTCGGGACCCTGGGGGAAAAACTGTTTTTT
>NA|TRBJ1-1|NA|TRBV3-1
CASSPYRENTEAFF
TGTGCCAGCAGTCCTTACAGGGAGAACACTGAAGCTTTCTTT
>many|TRBJ1-5|NA|TRBV5-8
CASRELRVQPQHF
TGTGCCAGCAGGGAACTCAGGGTGCAGCCCCAGCATTTT
>few|TRBJ1-1|NA|TRBV10-3
CAISESGSLGAFF
TGTGCCATCAGTGAGTCAGGCTCGTTAGGAGCTTTCTTT